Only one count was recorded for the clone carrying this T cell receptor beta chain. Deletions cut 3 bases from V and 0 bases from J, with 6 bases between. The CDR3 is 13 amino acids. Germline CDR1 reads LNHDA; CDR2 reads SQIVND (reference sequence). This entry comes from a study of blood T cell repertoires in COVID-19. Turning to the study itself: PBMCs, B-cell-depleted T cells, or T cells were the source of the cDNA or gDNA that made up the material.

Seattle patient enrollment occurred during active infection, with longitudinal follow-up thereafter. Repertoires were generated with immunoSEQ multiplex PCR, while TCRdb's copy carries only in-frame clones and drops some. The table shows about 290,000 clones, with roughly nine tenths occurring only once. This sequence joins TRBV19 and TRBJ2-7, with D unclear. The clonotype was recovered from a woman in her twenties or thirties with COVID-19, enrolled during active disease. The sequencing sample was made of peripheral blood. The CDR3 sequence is CASSMVSSYEQYF. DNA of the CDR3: TGTGCCAGTAGTATGGTGAGCTCCTACGAGCAGTACTTC.